The source of this T cell receptor beta chain is a study of blood T cells in healthy people across ages. The overall study: Template-switching capture recovered about one barcoded beta molecule per two T cells.

Isolation yielded PBMCs, at least 6.5 million per sample, in every case. There were at least 6 micrograms of total RNA extracted from every sample. Germline assignment: CDR1 DFQATT and CDR2 SNEGSKA (reference sequence). The CDR3 consists of 12 residues. Trimming removed 3 bases at V and 4 bases at J, with 8 bases between. For the second PCR, which ran for about 6 to 11 cycles, a sample-barcoded 5' primer and a J-beta primer mix were used. TCRdb re-called the 5' RACE reads with MiXCR, one entry per CDR3 protein. The sample has hundreds of thousands of distinct CDR3 sequences, roughly 49% seen once. The chain employs TRBV20-1 and TRBJ2-3, with no clear D. The TCR was taken from an older woman in good health. Sample: blood. CDR3 nucleotide sequence: TGCAGTGCTAGTGGTCTCGCAGATACGCAGTATTTT. This encodes CSASGLADTQYF.